What follows are 27 T cell receptor beta chains derived from one specimen sequenced in a study of T cell repertoires in cytomegalovirus infection. TCRdb recomputed calls from the reads with MiXCR, one row per CDR3 protein. The sample has around 300,000 distinct CDR3 sequences; around a quarter are singletons. Antigens of these TCRs are unknown. The material sequenced was cultured PBMCs, taken from culture after CMV antigen stimulation. These receptors were taken from a human donor in good health (CMV status not recorded). Some clones in this sample may be carry-over from other donors' samples.

J is TRBJ2-2 and V is TRBV19; D may be TRBD1 (6 bases). V was trimmed by 0 bases and J by 5 bases, leaving 10 bases between them. CDR3 length equals 15 residues. Per germline, CDR1 LNHDA and CDR2 SQIVND (reference sequence). The CDR3 DNA is TGTGCCAGTAGTATAGACTGGACAGTAACCGGGGAGCTGTTTTTT. Protein product: CASSIDWTVTGELFF.

This clonotype was detected only a few times. This chain links TRBV28 with TRBJ2-4; 7 nucleotides agree with TRBD2. CDR3 length: 17 residues. V lost 6 bases and J lost 7; bases outside the gene matches: 18. Germline lookup yields CDR1 MDHEN and CDR2 SYDVKM. The CDR3 loop is CASSSQTSNTFANIQYF. CDR3 coding DNA: TGTGCCAGCAGCTCACAGACTAGCAATACCTTTGCTAACATTCAGTACTTC.

This clonotype was picked up many times. The gene calls are TRBV27 and TRBJ2-7; D remains unclear. Trimming cost V 3 bases and J 0 bases, with 9 bases left between them. Germline values: CDR1 MNHEY, CDR2 SMNVEV (reference sequence). The CDR3 is 14 residues long. CDR3 sequence (DNA): TGTGCCAGCAGTTTTGCAGGTAGCTCCTACGAGCAGTACTTC. It specifies CASSFAGSSYEQYF.

The table lists this clonotype with a few counts. The chain recombines TRBV12-3 or TRBV12-4 with TRBJ2-1; D remains unclear. Trimming left V 6 bases short and J 0 bases short, with 12 bases between. This CDR3 is 15 amino acids long. This chain's CDR3 is CASRVRTRSYNEQFF. In DNA form, the CDR3 reads TGTGCCAGCAGGGTCCGGACCCGCTCCTACAATGAGCAGTTCTTC.

This clonotype was observed a handful of times. This sequence joins TRBV7-2 and TRBJ1-2; D ambiguous. Germline V gene sequence: CDR1 SGHTA, CDR2 FQGNSA. Trimming removed 4 bases at V and 4 bases at J, with 10 bases between. This CDR3 spans 13 amino acids. CDR3 sequence: CASSSSDAYGYTF. The CDR3 DNA follows: TGTGCCAGCAGCTCATCGGACGCCTATGGCTACACCTTC. Using reference TRBV7-2 and TRBJ1-2 for the parts outside the CDR3, the full variable domain is GAGVSQSPSNKVTEKGKDVELRCDPISGHTALYWYRQSLGQGLEFLIYFQGNSAPDKSGLPSDRFSAERTGGSVSTLTIQRTQQEDSAVYLCASSSSDAYGYTFGSGTRLTVV.

This clonotype was seen at least ten times. The genes are TRBV7-2 and TRBJ1-5; D not certain. Germline V gives CDR1 SGHTA, CDR2 FQGNSA. Trimming removed 0 bases at V and 5 bases at J, with 8 bases between. The CDR3 totals 14 residues. CDR3 sequence (DNA): TGTGCCAGCAGCTTAGCATCCACCGATCAGCCCCAGCATTTT. This gives the protein CASSLASTDQPQHF.

This clonotype appeared many times. The chain combines TRBV7-8 with TRBJ2-1; 9 positions agree with TRBD2. The CDR3 has 17 amino acids. Germline CDR1 SGHVS, CDR2 FQNEAQ. The junction had 9 bases not matched to a gene; V was cut back by 1 base and J by 5 bases. The CDR3 region has the DNA TGTGCCAGCAGCTTAGTCCGACTAGCGGATACCCACAATGAGCAGTTCTTC. It specifies CASSLVRLADTHNEQFF.

This clonotype was recorded at least ten times. V and J are TRBV10-3 and TRBJ1-1; weak D call: TRBD1 (5 bases). Trimming took 8 bases from V and 5 from J, leaving 9 bases between them. The germline V gene encodes CDR1 ENHRY and CDR2 SYGVKD. The CDR3 length is 11 residues. The CDR3 DNA reads as TGTGCCATCGGATGGGGGACTGAAGCTTTCTTT. Residues: CAIGWGTEAFF.

This clonotype appeared once. Its ends do not fully match the called genes, so a read error is possible. This rearrangement joins TRBV4-1 to TRBJ1-1; possible D gene TRBD1, 5 bases. The V gene's germline CDR1 is MGHRA and CDR2 YSYEKL. This CDR3 is 13 amino acids long. The CDR3 DNA is TGCGCCAGCAGCTTAGGGGTGAACACTGAAACTTTCTTT. This translates into CASSLGVNTETFF.

The genes are TRBV23-1 and TRBJ1-5; the D gene is possibly TRBD1 (5 bases). TRBV23-1 is annotated as an ORF whose role is uncertain. The CDR3 is 16 residues long. The CDR3 DNA is TGCGCTTATCTAGAGACAGACCTATATAGCAATCAGCCCCAGCATTTT. It specifies CAYLETDLYSNQPQHF.

A few counts support this clonotype. V and J are TRBV12-3 or TRBV12-4 and TRBJ2-7; 8 bases agree with TRBD1. The V gene end was trimmed by 5 bases and the J gene end by 6 bases; junction bases not matched to a gene: 6. CDR3 length equals 13 residues. The CDR3 DNA is TGTGCCAGCAGTCCGGACAGGGCGTCCGAGCAGTACTTC. Its protein product is CASSPDRASEQYF.

The chain has TRBV12-3 or TRBV12-4 and TRBJ1-5; possible D gene TRBD1, 6 bases. Trimming stripped 6 bases from V and 0 bases from J, with 9 bases between. This CDR3 has 14 residues. CDR3 bases: TGTGCCAGCAGAGGGGGGTCTAGCAATCAGCCCCAGCATTTT. Translating it yields CASRGGSSNQPQHF.

This clonotype occurred once. This sequence joins TRBV11-2 and TRBJ1-5; 10 bases map to TRBD1. The CDR3 is made up of 15 amino acids. V shed 5 bases, J shed 8 bases, and the junction held 9 bases outside the gene matches. Per germline, CDR1 SGHAT and CDR2 FQNNGV. The CDR3 loop is CASSPGQGLSEPQHF. CDR3 in DNA: TGTGCCAGCAGCCCGGGACAGGGGTTATCTGAGCCCCAGCATTTT. The full variable domain, in which reference TRBV11-2 and TRBJ1-5 provide the parts outside the CDR3, is EAGVAQSPRYKIIEKRQSVAFWCNPISGHATLYWYQQILGQGPKLLIQFQNNGVVDDSQLPKDRFSAERLKGVDSTLKIQPAKLEDSAVYLCASSPGQGLSEPQHFGDGTRLSIL.

This chain uses TRBV7-2 with TRBJ1-2; unclear D gene. V lost 1 base, J lost 5 bases, and 8 bases lay in between. Germline lookup yields CDR1 SGHTA and CDR2 FQGNSA. This CDR3 region has 13 residues. The CDR3 DNA reads as TGTGCCAGCAGCTTAGACGTTGGATATGGCTACACCTTC. Protein sequence: CASSLDVGYGYTF.

This chain links TRBV19 with TRBJ2-3, with 8 bases lining up with TRBD2. The J segment lost 13 bases and the V segment lost 7 bases, leaving 10 bases of the junction unmatched. The CDR3 totals 12 residues. In germline, CDR1 is LNHDA, CDR2 SQIVND (reference sequence). The CDR3 DNA reads TGTGCCAGTACTGGTCGGGAGGGCCGGGAGTATTTT. Translated, it gives CASTGREGREYF.

This clonotype was picked up a small number of times. This chain connects TRBV4-1 to TRBJ1-2; TRBD1 matches at 8 bases. The CDR3 loop spans 18 amino acids. Germline assignment: CDR1 MGHRA and CDR2 YSYEKL. V shed 1 base, J shed 8 bases, and the junction held 18 bases outside the gene matches. The CDR3 here is CASSQVAGTGVTPMGYTF. The CDR3, as DNA: TGCGCCAGCAGCCAAGTGGCAGGGACAGGCGTAACCCCAATGGGCTACACCTTC.

This clonotype has a count of ten or more. The chain couples TRBV7-2 to TRBJ2-1; D may be TRBD2 (6 bases). The V gene lost 3 bases and the J gene lost 7 bases, with 19 bases spanning the gap. This CDR3 has 16 residues. Germline loops: CDR1 SGHTA, CDR2 FQGNSA. Here the CDR3 DNA reads TGTGCCAGCAGCTTCATACCGCGGACTATTTCTAATGAGCAGTTCTTC. This codes for CASSFIPRTISNEQFF.

This clonotype was picked up many times. The chain has TRBV18 and TRBJ1-5, with unresolved D. The CDR3 covers 14 residues. Trimming took off 2 bases at V and 0 bases at J, with 5 bases between the two ends. In germline, CDR1 is KGHSH, CDR2 LQKENI. CDR3 in amino acids: CASSPYYSNQPQHF. CDR3 DNA sequence: TGTGCCAGCTCACCATATTATAGCAATCAGCCCCAGCATTTT.

Only a few counts were recorded for this clonotype. The gene calls are TRBV11-2 and TRBJ2-1; D not resolved. The CDR3 runs to 15 residues. V lost 2 bases, J lost 6 bases, and 14 bases lay in between. From germline, CDR1 is SGHAT and CDR2 FQNNGV. The DNA of the CDR3 is TGTGCCAGCAGCTTAAGTCGCGAGTTGGGCAATGAGCAGTTCTTC. Translated, it gives CASSLSRELGNEQFF.

The chain combines TRBV5-8 with TRBJ1-2; 7 bases are a match to TRBD1. V lost 5 bases to trimming and J lost 5 bases; unmatched junction nucleotides: 9. Germline V lookup: CDR1 SGHTS, CDR2 YDEGEE. The CDR3 totals 14 residues. CDR3 protein: CASRKNDRAYGYTF. The CDR3 nucleotides are TGTGCCAGCAGAAAAAACGACAGGGCGTATGGCTACACCTTC.

The genes are TRBV6-5 and TRBJ1-1, with 12 bases lining up with TRBD1. CDR3 length equals 15 residues. Trimming removed 4 bases from V and 8 bases from J; junction bases left unmatched: 8. The germline V gene has CDR1 MNHEY and CDR2 SVGAGI. The CDR3 DNA is TGTGCCAGCAGTTTGACGGGACAGGGGGCAAGGGAAGCTTTCTTT. Protein: CASSLTGQGAREAFF.

The chain is built from TRBV19 and TRBJ1-6; D perhaps matches TRBD1 (6 bases). V dropped 8 bases and J dropped 2 bases, with 13 bases sitting between them. Per the germline V gene, CDR1 is LNHDA and CDR2 is SQIVND (reference sequence). The CDR3 totals 15 residues. CDR3 DNA: TGTGCCAGTGAAACAGGGAGTCCCTATAATTCACCCCTCCACTTT. Translation gives CASETGSPYNSPLHF.

This clonotype was counted between two and nine times. This chain connects TRBV6-2 or TRBV6-3 to TRBJ2-1, with TRBD2 matching over 8 bases. CDR3 length: 18 residues. Germline V gives CDR1 MNHEY, CDR2 SVGEGT. V lost 6 bases and J lost 8; bases outside the gene matches: 21. The CDR3 loop is CASSSNRVLSGSRDEQFF. The DNA of the CDR3 is TGTGCCAGCAGCTCCAATCGGGTCTTGAGCGGGAGCCGGGATGAGCAGTTCTTC.

The rearrangement links TRBV7-2 to TRBJ2-2, with D tentatively TRBD2 (5 bases). The V and J ends lost 4 bases and 4 bases respectively, with 7 bases between them. Per the germline V gene, CDR1 is SGHTA and CDR2 is FQGNSA. The CDR3 spans 13 residues. CDR3 amino acids: CASSSGLTGELFF. The CDR3 region has the DNA TGTGCCAGCAGCTCTGGACTCACCGGGGAGCTGTTTTTT.

The chain uses TRBV6-1 and TRBJ2-7; no clear D gene. The germline V gene encodes CDR1 MNHNS and CDR2 SASEGT. The V and J ends lost 7 bases and 4 bases respectively, with 8 bases between them. The CDR3 consists of 11 residues. The CDR3 bases are TGTGCCAGCAATCTCGGATACGAGCAGTACGTC. Its protein is CASNLGYEQYV.

CDR3: CASSAGQGGGQPQHF. CDR3 nucleotide sequence: TGTGCCAGCAGTGCAGGACAGGGGGGGGGACAGCCCCAGCATTTT. The chain carries TRBV25-1 and TRBJ1-5, with 10 positions matching TRBD1. Losses at the gene ends were 4 bases for V and 7 bases for J; bases not matched to a gene: 7. This CDR3 contains 15 residues. Germline assignment: CDR1 MGHDK and CDR2 SYGVNS.

This clonotype was recorded a few times. The gene calls are TRBV5-1 and TRBJ2-3; 12 bases are a match to TRBD2. This CDR3 spans 18 amino acids. Per germline, CDR1 SGHRS and CDR2 YFSETQ. Trimming cost V 0 bases and J 3 bases; bases outside gene matches: 8. CDR3 loop: CASSLVASGRGSTDTQYF. The CDR3 DNA follows: TGCGCCAGCAGCTTGGTCGCTAGCGGGAGGGGATCGACAGATACGCAGTATTTT.